A selection of T cell receptor beta chains follows, all from one sample in a study of memory CD4+ T cells and cytomegalovirus serostatus. Here immunoSEQ multiplex PCR was the method, and the copy in TCRdb shows in-frame clones only, minus some. Of 50,000 or so clones listed, over 75% were seen once; the top ten hold 0.65% to 0.9%. The sequencing input was memory CD4+ T cells from blood. These TCRs come from an adult in good health and CMV-seronegative. Both conserved end residues are part of each CDR3. The D gene is left open where the match is weak. Not all rows give a size; the values are once, few, many and, for expanded clones, a class.

abundance,d_gene,j_gene,v_gene,len,CDR3nt,CDR3aa
.,.,TRBJ2-7,TRBV18,14,TGTGCCAGCTCACCAAGGAGGGACGGAAGCGAGCAGTACTTC,CASSPRRDGSEQYF
.,.,TRBJ1-5,TRBV19,14,TGTGCCAGTAGTAAACCCCCCCTGACAGCCATCCAGCATTTT,CASSKPPLTAIQHF
.,.,TRBJ2-5,TRBV20-1,10,TGCAGTGCAGGAGTGGAGACCCAGTACTTC,CSAGVETQYF
.,.,TRBJ2-2,TRBV5-1,13,TGCGCCAGCAGCCCCTCAGGCACCGGGGAGCTGTTTTTT,CASSPSGTGELFF
many,.,TRBJ1-2,TRBV28,11,TGTGCCACGGGAGATGGCTATGGCTACACCTTC,CATGDGYGYTF
.,TRBD1,TRBJ2-7,TRBV7-9,16,TGTGCCAGCAGCTTGGATCCTCGGGACAGGGTCTACGAGCAGTACTTC,CASSLDPRDRVYEQYF
.,.,TRBJ2-7,TRBV11-2,13,TGTGCCAGCAGCTTGAGCGACTCCTACGAGCAGTACTTC,CASSLSDSYEQYF
.,.,TRBJ2-1,TRBV11-2,13,TGTGCCAGCAGCTTAGGACAGAACAATGAGCAGTTCTTC,CASSLGQNNEQFF
.,.,TRBJ1-2,TRBV29-1,13,TGCAGCGTGGGGGGGCTCACAGGCTATGGCTACACCTTC,CSVGGLTGYGYTF
few,TRBD2,TRBJ2-1,TRBV7-3,14,TGTGCCAGCAGCTTTAGCGGGAGCTTAAATGAGCAGTTCTTC,CASSFSGSLNEQFF
.,.,TRBJ1-1,TRBV16,14,TGTGCCAGCAGCCAATCGGAGGTTGGCACTGAAGCTTTCTTT,CASSQSEVGTEAFF
.,.,TRBJ2-2,TRBV7-2,14,TGTGCCAGCAGCTTATATGCCGGTGGGGGGGAGCTGTTTTTT,CASSLYAGGGELFF
.,.,TRBJ1-5,TRBV5-6,15,TGTGCCAGCAGCTTGGGGGGGCGTTTCAATCAGCCCCAGCATTTT,CASSLGGRFNQPQHF
.,.,TRBJ1-1,TRBV5-1,15,TGCGCCAGCAGCGGGAGCGGGGGGGGGAACACTGAAGCTTTCTTT,CASSGSGGGNTEAFF
.,.,TRBJ1-5,TRBV5-6,14,TGTGCCAGCAGCTTGATGGTTGGAAATCAGCCCCAGCATTTT,CASSLMVGNQPQHF
few,TRBD1,TRBJ1-5,TRBV7-8,15,TGTGCCAGCAGCCCAGGGGACAGGGGAAATCAGCCCCAGCATTTT,CASSPGDRGNQPQHF
.,.,TRBJ2-3,TRBV10-3,13,TGTGCCATCAGTCAGACTAGTGTCGATACGCAGTATTTT,CAISQTSVDTQYF
.,TRBD2,TRBJ2-7,TRBV7-9,17,TGTGCCAGCAGCTCCAAGGAAGGTGGAGCGGGAACCTACGAGCAGTACTTC,CASSSKEGGAGTYEQYF
few,.,TRBJ1-2,TRBV10-1,12,TGCGCCAGCATAAGACGGAACTATGGCTACACCTTC,CASIRRNYGYTF
.,.,TRBJ2-1,TRBV7-9,12,TGTGCCAGCAGCTTAGCGGCTTATGAGCAGTTCTTC,CASSLAAYEQFF
.,TRBD1,TRBJ1-1,TRBV18,15,TGTGCCAGCTCACTGCTGACAGGGGAGAGCACTGAAGCTTTCTTT,CASSLLTGESTEAFF
few,.,TRBJ1-5,TRBV29-1,13,TGCAGCGTGCTAGGACAGCCCAATCAGCCCCAGCATTTT,CSVLGQPNQPQHF
once,.,TRBJ1-5,TRBV6-1,14,TGTGCCAGCAGTGAAGCTGGGCAGATCAAGCTCCAGCATTTT,CASSEAGQIKLQHF
.,TRBD1,TRBJ1-1,TRBV2,14,TGTGCCAGTAGACAGGGGGATCTTCTAGCTGAAGCTTTCTTT,CASRQGDLLAEAFF
once,TRBD1,TRBJ2-2,TRBV27,15,TGTGCCAGCAGTTCATCCGGGACAGCTACCGGGGAGCTGTTTTTT,CASSSSGTATGELFF
once,.,TRBJ1-1,TRBV6-5,14,TGTGCCAGCAGCCATAAGGGCACGAACACTGAAGCTTTCTTT,CASSHKGTNTEAFF
.,TRBD1,TRBJ2-1,TRBV25-1,16,TGTGCCAGCAGTTCCCCGAACAGGGGCTCTAACTATGAGCAGTTCTTC,CASSSPNRGSNYEQFF
.,TRBD2,TRBJ2-7,TRBV13,15,TGTGCCAGCAGCTGGGGACTAGCGAGGCGCTACGAGCAGTACTTC,CASSWGLARRYEQYF
.,.,TRBJ1-1,TRBV6-5,13,TGTGCCAGCAGTTATGGCAGGGTGGCTGAAGCTTTCTTT,CASSYGRVAEAFF
.,.,TRBJ2-1,TRBV5-1,16,TGCGCCAGCAGCTTGGCCCTGTCAGGGGCCTACAATGAGCAGTTCTTC,CASSLALSGAYNEQFF
.,.,TRBJ1-1,TRBV7-9,13,TGTGCCAGCAGCTTTCAAACGAACACTGAAGCTTTCTTT,CASSFQTNTEAFF
.,.,TRBJ2-1,TRBV7-9,16,TGTGCCAGCAGCTTATCCCCAACCCGGCCGGGGGCTGAGCAGTTCTTC,CASSLSPTRPGAEQFF
.,.,TRBJ2-1,TRBV5-1,14,TGCGCCAGCAGCTTGGAATCGACAACGGGCGAGCTGTTCTTC,CASSLESTTGELFF
.,.,TRBJ1-2,TRBV5-1,13,TGCGCCAGCAGCTTGGCCGGGCAGTATGGCTACACCTTC,CASSLAGQYGYTF
.,TRBD1,TRBJ1-2,TRBV28,11,TGTGCCACCATCCTGACAGGGCGGCACACCTTC,CATILTGRHTF
once,.,TRBJ1-2,TRBV5-4,14,TGTGCCAGCACCTCGGACCGCCTGTCCTATGGCTACACCTTC,CASTSDRLSYGYTF
.,.,TRBJ2-1,TRBV19,14,TGTGCCAGTAGTGCTCAGGGTTCCCTAAATGAGCAGTTCTTC,CASSAQGSLNEQFF
.,TRBD2,TRBJ2-5,TRBV6-5,14,TGTGCCAGCAGAAGGACTAGCGGGGTGAGGACCCAGTACTTC,CASRRTSGVRTQYF
once,TRBD2,TRBJ2-7,TRBV18,16,TGTGCCAGCTCACCCGGGGGGACTAGCGGGAATGTCGAGCAGTACTTC,CASSPGGTSGNVEQYF
.,.,TRBJ2-5,TRBV9,11,TGTGCCAGCAGCCGGGGGGAGACCCAGTACTTC,CASSRGETQYF
.,TRBD1,TRBJ2-1,TRBV2,15,TGTGCCAGCAGCCCCGGACAGGCGCCCCACAATGAGCAGTTCTTC,CASSPGQAPHNEQFF
.,TRBD1,TRBJ1-2,TRBV6-5,14,TGTGCCAGCAGTTCGGGACAGGGGGCGTTCGGCTACACCTTC,CASSSGQGAFGYTF
.,.,TRBJ1-4,TRBV6-5,15,TGTGCCAGCAGGCCGGACTTTGCAACTAATGAAAAACTGTTTTTT,CASRPDFATNEKLFF
.,.,TRBJ2-7,TRBV30,13,TGTGCCTGGGCTACCGGCCGTGGTCGCGAGCAGTACTTC,CAWATGRGREQYF
.,TRBD2,TRBJ2-1,TRBV4-1,18,TGCGCCAGCAGCCAAGAGTTATCCAGAACTAGCGGGAGCAATGAGCAGTTCTTC,CASSQELSRTSGSNEQFF
.,TRBD1,TRBJ1-1,TRBV5-1,15,TGCGCCAGCAGCAAACGGACAGGGGGCGATCCTGAAGCTTTCTTT,CASSKRTGGDPEAFF
.,.,TRBJ2-1,TRBV28,12,TGTGCCAGCAGTATTGGTTCGGTGGAGCAGTTCTTC,CASSIGSVEQFF
.,.,TRBJ1-3,TRBV9,15,TGTGCCAGCAGCCCGAGGGGGATCTCTGGAAACACCATATATTTT,CASSPRGISGNTIYF
.,.,TRBJ1-1,TRBV28,14,TGTGCCACACTCTTCACCGGGGTGAACACTGAAGCTTTCTTT,CATLFTGVNTEAFF
.,.,TRBJ1-2,TRBV5-4,14,TGTGCCAGCAGCTTGGCCAGGGAAGAAGCCCCCAACACCTTC,CASSLAREEAPNTF
.,.,TRBJ1-3,TRBV21-1,17,TGTGCCAGCAGCAAAGGTTGGGCACCCGGCTTGGGAAACACCATATATTTT,CASSKGWAPGLGNTIYF
.,.,TRBJ2-5,TRBV7-8,11,TGTGCCAGCAGCGTAACAGAGACCCAGTACTTC,CASSVTETQYF
.,TRBD1,TRBJ1-2,TRBV19,14,TGTGCCAGCGTTCACAGGGGGCGTACGGGGGGCTACACCTTC,CASVHRGRTGGYTF
.,TRBD1,TRBJ2-6,TRBV5-1,19,TGCGCCAGCAGCGGCGGACAGGGAATTAGGGAATCTGGGGCCAACGTCCTGACTTTC,CASSGGQGIRESGANVLTF
once,.,TRBJ1-2,TRBV4-2,12,TGTGCCAGCAGCCAAGAAAGGGTCTCCTACACCTTC,CASSQERVSYTF
few,.,TRBJ2-7,TRBV5-1,14,TGCGCCAGCAGCGGTTTGACAGGCAACAACGAGCAGTACTTC,CASSGLTGNNEQYF
.,.,TRBJ1-3,TRBV9,16,TGTGCCAGCAGCGTAGGTTTTGTCTACTCTGGAAACACCATATATTTT,CASSVGFVYSGNTIYF